A selection of T cell receptor beta chains follows, all from one sample in a study of identical twins. TCRdb reanalysed the 5' RACE reads using MiXCR and keeps one entry per CDR3 protein. Among a few hundred thousand distinct CDR3 sequences listed, around 9.6% were seen once. In addition, the sample was reused for a study of yellow fever vaccine responses in identical twins.

The source material was PBMCs. Receptor source: a young woman in good health. Both conserved end residues are part of each CDR3. D genes are given only for firm matches. Expanded clones get a size class; other rows say once, few or many, or leave the size out.

>few|TRBJ2-1|18|TRBV13|TRBD2
CASSLGLVGTSGRNEQFF
TGTGCCAGCAGCTTAGGCCTTGTGGGGACTAGCGGGAGGAATGAGCAGTTCTTC
>many|TRBJ1-1|16|TRBV14|NA
CASSQEGAGWNTEAFF
TGTGCCAGCAGCCAAGAAGGGGCAGGGTGGAACACTGAAGCTTTCTTT
>NA|TRBJ2-1|17|TRBV2|TRBD2
CASSAFLGLAGLDEQFF
TGTGCCAGCAGTGCTTTTCTAGGACTAGCGGGACTGGATGAGCAGTTCTTC
>NA|TRBJ2-6|15|TRBV15|NA
CATSSPSSGANVLTF
TGTGCCACCAGCAGTCCCAGCTCTGGGGCCAACGTCCTGACTTTC
>many|TRBJ1-6|14|TRBV9|NA
CASSAMDRNSPLHF
TGTGCCAGCAGCGCGATGGACAGAAATTCACCCCTCCACTTT
>NA|TRBJ2-2|17|TRBV4-2|NA
CASSQDPGISNTGELFF
TGTGCCAGCAGCCAAGATCCAGGTATATCGAACACCGGGGAGCTGTTTTTT
>many|TRBJ2-6|16|TRBV28|NA
CASILGAASGANVLTF
TGTGCCAGCATACTTGGGGCAGCCTCTGGGGCCAACGTCCTGACTTTC
>NA|TRBJ2-2|15|TRBV4-3|NA
CASSQTRENAGELFF
TGCGCCAGCAGCCAAACCCGGGAGAACGCCGGGGAGCTGTTTTTT
>many|TRBJ2-7|14|TRBV7-2|NA
CASSLVGPFDEQYF
TGTGCCAGCAGCTTAGTTGGGCCTTTCGACGAGCAGTACTTC
>NA|TRBJ2-1|14|TRBV7-8|TRBD2
CASTPGGPYNEQFF
TGTGCCAGCACCCCGGGGGGTCCCTACAATGAGCAGTTCTTC
>NA|TRBJ2-7|18|TRBV11-2|TRBD1
CASSRFGDRAGGSYEQYF
TGTGCCAGCAGCCGATTTGGAGACAGGGCAGGAGGCTCCTACGAGCAGTACTTC
>NA|TRBJ2-3|13|TRBV4-3|NA
CASSQDFGDTQYF
TGCGCCAGCAGCCAAGACTTCGGAGATACGCAGTATTTT
>NA|TRBJ2-1|15|TRBV6-2/TRBV6-3|TRBD2
CASHRRAGANNEQFF
TGTGCCAGCCACCGCCGGGCGGGAGCCAACAATGAGCAGTTCTTC
>few|TRBJ2-7|12|TRBV7-2|NA
CASSYQRNEQYF
TGTGCCAGCAGCTACCAGAGGAACGAGCAGTACTTC
>many|TRBJ2-1|15|TRBV5-1|NA
CASSTSGTSYNEQFF
TGCGCCAGCTCCACTTCAGGAACCTCCTACAATGAGCAGTTCTTC
>few|TRBJ2-7|12|TRBV29-1|NA
CSVVAGSYEQYF
TGCAGCGTTGTGGCAGGGTCCTACGAGCAGTACTTC
>NA|TRBJ1-1|11|TRBV30|NA
CAWSRGTEAFF
TGTGCCTGGAGTAGGGGAACTGAAGCTTTCTTT
>NA|TRBJ2-7|11|TRBV29-1|TRBD1
CSGQGAYEQYF
TGCAGCGGACAGGGGGCCTACGAGCAGTACTTC
>NA|TRBJ1-2|15|TRBV5-4|TRBD1
CASSVRTGGFYGYTF
TGTGCCAGCAGCGTCCGGACAGGGGGTTTCTATGGCTACACCTTC
>NA|TRBJ1-2|9|TRBV6-4|NA
CASTNGYTF
TGTGCCAGCACCAATGGCTACACCTTC
>many|TRBJ1-6|17|TRBV28|NA
CASSLWGTMIDGSPLHF
TGTGCCAGCAGTTTGTGGGGGACAATGATTGACGGTTCACCCCTCCACTTT
>NA|TRBJ2-5|13|TRBV28|NA
CASSLDNKGTQYF
TGTGCCAGCAGTTTAGACAATAAGGGGACCCAGTACTTC
>NA|TRBJ2-1|15|TRBV2|TRBD2
CASREIAGGRSEQFF
TGTGCCAGCAGGGAAATAGCGGGAGGGCGTAGTGAGCAGTTCTTC